This T cell receptor (beta chain) was recorded in a study of blood T cell repertoires in COVID-19. Trimming removed 3 bases from V and 0 bases from J, with 12 bases in between. Germline values: CDR1 MDHEN, CDR2 SYDVKM. The CDR3 length is 17 residues. This table comes from immunoSEQ multiplex PCR, and its TCRdb copy is limited to in-frame clones, with some not included. Of some 170,000 clones listed, 82% are singletons. This chain links TRBV28 with TRBJ2-6; perhaps TRBD1 as D (5 bases). The TCR sequence derives from a woman in her seventies with acute or convalescent COVID-19. The sample consisted of peripheral blood. The CDR3 nucleotides read TGTGCCAGCAGTTTCGTTGACAGAAGCTCTGGGGCCAACGTCCTGACTTTC. Protein: CASSFVDRSSGANVLTF.